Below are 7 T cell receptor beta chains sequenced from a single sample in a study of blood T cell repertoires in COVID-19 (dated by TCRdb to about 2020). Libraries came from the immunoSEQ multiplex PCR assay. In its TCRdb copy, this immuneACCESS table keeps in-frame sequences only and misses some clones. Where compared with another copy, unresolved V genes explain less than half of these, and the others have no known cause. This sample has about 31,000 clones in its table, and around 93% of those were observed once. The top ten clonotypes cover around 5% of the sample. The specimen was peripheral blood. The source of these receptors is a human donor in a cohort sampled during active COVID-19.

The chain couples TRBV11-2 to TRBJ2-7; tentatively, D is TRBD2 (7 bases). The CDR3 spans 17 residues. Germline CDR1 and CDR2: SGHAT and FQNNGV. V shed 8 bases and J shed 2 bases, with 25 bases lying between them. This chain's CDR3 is CASSLGGGLPLAYEQYV. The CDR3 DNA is TGTGCCAGCTCCCTCGGCGGGGGCCTCCCACTGGCCTACGAGCAGTACGTC.

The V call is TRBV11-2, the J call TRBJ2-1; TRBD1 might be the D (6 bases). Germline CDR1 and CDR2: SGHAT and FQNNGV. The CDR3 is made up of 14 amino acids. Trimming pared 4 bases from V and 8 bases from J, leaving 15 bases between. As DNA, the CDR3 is TGTGCCAGCAGCTGGGACATCGGGTCGGATGAGCAGTTCTTC. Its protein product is CASSWDIGSDEQFF.

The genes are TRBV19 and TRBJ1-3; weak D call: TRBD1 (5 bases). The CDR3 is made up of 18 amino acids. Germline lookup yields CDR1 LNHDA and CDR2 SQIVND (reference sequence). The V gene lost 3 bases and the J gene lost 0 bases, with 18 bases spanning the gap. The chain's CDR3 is CASSIGGNSFFSGNTIYF. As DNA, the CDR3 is TGTGCCAGTAGTATCGGGGGAAACAGCTTCTTCTCTGGAAACACCATATATTTT.

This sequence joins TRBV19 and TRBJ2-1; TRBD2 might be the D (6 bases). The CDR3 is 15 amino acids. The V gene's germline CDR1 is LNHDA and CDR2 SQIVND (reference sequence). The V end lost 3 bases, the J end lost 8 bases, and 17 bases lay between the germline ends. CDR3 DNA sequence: TGTGCCAGTAGTATCATCGAAGCGGGCCTTCATGAGCAGTTCTTC. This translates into CASSIIEAGLHEQFF. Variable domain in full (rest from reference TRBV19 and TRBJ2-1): DGGITQSPKYLFRKEGQNVTLSCEQNLNHDAMYWYRQDPGQGLRLIYYSQIVNDFQKGDIAEGYSVSREKKESFPLTVTSAQKNPTAFYLCASSIIEAGLHEQFFGPGTRLTVL.

The CDR3 coding sequence is TGTGCCAGCAGCTTGGGAGGCTATAATTCACCCCTCCACTTT. Protein product: CASSLGGYNSPLHF. This chain connects TRBV5-5 to TRBJ1-6; the D is unclear. Germline-derived CDR1 and CDR2 are SGHKS and YYEKEE (reference sequence). CDR3 size: 14 residues. Trimming left V 0 bases short and J 3 bases short, with 4 bases between.

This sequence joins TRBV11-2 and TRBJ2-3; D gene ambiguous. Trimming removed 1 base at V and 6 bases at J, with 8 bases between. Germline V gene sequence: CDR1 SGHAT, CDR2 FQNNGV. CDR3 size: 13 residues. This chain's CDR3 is CASSLGLVDTQYF. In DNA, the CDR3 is TGTGCCAGCAGCTTAGGGCTGGTCGATACGCAGTATTTT.

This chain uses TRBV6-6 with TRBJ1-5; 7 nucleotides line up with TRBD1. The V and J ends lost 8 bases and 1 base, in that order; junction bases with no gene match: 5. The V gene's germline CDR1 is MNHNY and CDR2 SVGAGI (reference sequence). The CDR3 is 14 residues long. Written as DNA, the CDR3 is TGTGCCAGCCATCCACAGGGGAGCAATCAGCCCCAGCATTTT. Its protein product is CASHPQGSNQPQHF.